These 6 T cell receptor beta chains were all obtained from the same sample, sequenced in a study of cytomegalovirus exposure and HLA in healthy donors (dated by TCRdb to between 2016 and 2019). Library method: the immunoSEQ multiplex PCR assay. The table was pulled from immuneACCESS by TCRdb, which kept in-frame rearrangements only. Such tables lose some clones; where checked, under half of the loss comes from unresolved V genes, and the rest has no known cause. This sample holds 150,000 to 200,000 clones; around 85% were observed only once. The ten most abundant clones make up approximately 2.4% of the sample. Input material: PBMCs. Receptors were obtained from a man aged 30 to 45 in good health and CMV-seropositive.

This clone was found once. This sample includes further DNA sequences coding for the same CDR3. The chain has TRBV18 and TRBJ2-5, with D possibly being TRBD2 (5 bases). This CDR3 contains 15 residues. The V end was cut by 3 bases, the J end by 2 bases, with 13 bases between. Germline assignment: CDR1 KGHSH and CDR2 LQKENI. As DNA, the CDR3 is TGTGCCAGCTCACCGCGGACTTCGGGGCAAGAGACCCAGTACTTC. Protein product: CASSPRTSGQETQYF.

In its sample, this clone was seen a few times. The chain joins TRBV5-1 to TRBJ1-2; 11 bases are shared with TRBD1. CDR1 and CDR2 (germline): SGHRS, YFSETQ. The CDR3 runs 15 residues. The trim removed 3 bases at V and 4 bases at J, leaving 5 bases unmatched. CDR3 in amino acids: CASSSGTGGFYGYTF. The CDR3 DNA reads as TGCGCCAGCAGCTCCGGGACAGGGGGTTTCTATGGCTACACCTTC.

This clone came up a few times. The chain is built from TRBV7-8 and TRBJ2-7; possible D gene TRBD2, 6 bases. Germline assignment: CDR1 SGHVS and CDR2 FQNEAQ. CDR3 length: 16 amino acids. V shed 4 bases and J shed 0 bases, with 16 bases lying between them. The CDR3 nucleotides read TGTGCCAGCAGCTCCGCGGAGGGCCGAAGCTCCTACGAGCAGTACTTC. Encoded protein: CASSSAEGRSSYEQYF. The variable domain in full, with the rest retrieved from reference TRBV7-8 and TRBJ2-7, is GAGVSQSPRYKVAKRGQDVALRCDPISGHVSLFWYQQALGQGPEFLTYFQNEAQLDKSGLPSDRFFAERPEGSVSTLKIQRTQQEDSAVYLCASSSAEGRSSYEQYFGPGTRLTVT.

The J gene is TRBJ1-3, the V gene TRBV27; 9 nucleotides line up with TRBD1. The CDR3 is 13 amino acids. V was clipped by 5 bases and J by 8 bases; unmatched bases: 4. Germline lookup yields CDR1 MNHEY and CDR2 SMNVEV (reference sequence). CDR3 region: CASSRQGGDTIYF. In DNA, the CDR3 is TGTGCCAGCAGTCGACAGGGGGGGGACACCATATATTTT.

On this clone itself: Germline and junction disagree at one end, which may indicate a read error. CDR3 sequence reads: CASSPSVQETQYF. The CDR3 DNA reads as TGTGCTAGCAGCCCCTCAGTCCAAGAGACCCAGTACTTC. The rearrangement joins TRBV7-7 to TRBJ2-5; D is unclear. Germline-derived CDR1 and CDR2 are SSHAT and FNYEAQ (reference sequence). This CDR3 is built from 13 residues.

V gene TRBV9 combines with J gene TRBJ1-3; D is unresolved. V lost 0 bases and J lost 0, with 16 bases in between. Germline V lookup: CDR1 SGDLS, CDR2 YYNGEE. The CDR3 spans 18 residues. This chain's CDR3 is CASSVVPKQSYSGNTIYF. CDR3 bases: TGTGCCAGCAGCGTAGTTCCTAAACAGAGTTACTCTGGAAACACCATATATTTT.